What follows are 28 T cell receptor beta chains derived from one specimen sequenced in a study of cytotoxic CD8 clonotypes in ibrutinib-treated CLL. Assay: immunoSEQ multiplex PCR; the TCRdb copy retains only in-frame clones and omits some. This table holds some 200,000 clones, about four fifths found once. Specimen: PBMCs, collected after 12 months of ibrutinib treatment. Receptors were obtained from a human donor with chronic lymphocytic leukemia.

The gene calls are TRBV5-1 and TRBJ2-5, with D uncertain. The germline V gene has CDR1 SGHRS and CDR2 YFSETQ. Trimming shortened V by 5 bases and J by 4 bases, and 9 bases separated the two germline ends. The CDR3 has 12 residues. The CDR3 sequence: CASSFDTETQYF. The CDR3 DNA sequence: TGCGCCAGCAGTTTCGATACAGAGACCCAGTACTTC. Variable domain in full (rest from reference TRBV5-1 and TRBJ2-5): KAGVTQTPRYLIKTRGQQVTLSCSPISGHRSVSWYQQTPGQGLQFLFEYFSETQRNKGNFPGRFSGRQFSNSRSEMNVSTLELGDSALYLCASSFDTETQYFGPGTRLLVL.

This clone was found a few times. The rearrangement joins TRBV19 to TRBJ2-2; D perhaps matches TRBD1 (6 bases). The CDR3 has 17 residues. Trimming removed 4 bases at V and 4 bases at J, with 19 bases between. Germline V gives CDR1 LNHDA, CDR2 SQIVND (reference sequence). The CDR3 loop is CASSRASGHPSTGELFF. Written as DNA, the CDR3 is TGTGCCAGTAGTAGGGCCTCGGGACATCCGTCCACCGGGGAGCTGTTTTTT.

This chain connects TRBV7-9 to TRBJ2-5, with D possibly called TRBD1 or TRBD2 (5 bases each). The CDR3 extends over 15 amino acids. Germline values: CDR1 SEHNR, CDR2 FQNEAQ (reference sequence). The V and J ends lost 4 bases and 5 bases respectively, with 17 bases between them. The CDR3 sequence is CASSSTGTLHETQYF. The CDR3 coding sequence is TGTGCCAGCAGCTCCACCGGGACCCTCCATGAGACCCAGTACTTC.

The chain carries TRBV9 and TRBJ1-6; TRBD1 agrees at 7 bases. This CDR3 region has 15 residues. Germline trimming cut 4 bases from V and 8 bases from J; bases unmatched to any gene: 9. In germline, CDR1 is SGDLS, CDR2 YYNGEE. DNA for the CDR3: TGTGCCAGCAGCCCCTCCGACAGGGCGGATTCACCCCTCCACTTT. Translated: CASSPSDRADSPLHF.

J is TRBJ2-4 and V is TRBV6-1; possible D gene TRBD2, 5 bases. The germline V and J ends were trimmed by 7 bases and 0 bases, with 13 bases remaining between them. The germline V gene has CDR1 MNHNS and CDR2 SASEGT. The CDR3 sequence is 15 residues long. The CDR3 reads CASKQRILAKNIQYF. The DNA of the CDR3 is TGTGCCAGCAAACAGCGGATATTAGCCAAAAACATTCAGTACTTC.

This clone turned up a few times. The rearrangement links TRBV18 to TRBJ2-5; no clear D gene. The CDR3 has 14 residues. CDR1 is KGHSH, CDR2 LQKENI, per germline. Trimming took off 0 bases at V and 6 bases at J, with 11 bases between the two ends. CDR3 amino acids: CASSPPSGIKTQYF. In DNA, the CDR3 is TGTGCCAGCTCACCACCTTCTGGTATCAAGACCCAGTACTTC.

The chain uses TRBV5-4 and TRBJ2-7; 9 bases agree with TRBD1. This CDR3 has 14 amino acids. Germline values: CDR1 SGHNT, CDR2 YYREEE (reference sequence). V trimming: 4 bases; J trimming: 4 bases; junction bases outside the gene matches: 6. Here the CDR3 DNA reads TGTGCCAGCAGCGGGACAGGGCATCTTTACGAGCAGTACTTC. This translates into CASSGTGHLYEQYF.

The chain employs TRBV29-1 and TRBJ1-2; TRBD1 might be the D (5 bases). The CDR3 is made up of 13 amino acids. The V and J ends lost 4 bases and 4 bases respectively, with 13 bases between them. Germline CDR1 reads SQVTM; CDR2 reads ANQGSEA. The CDR3 loop is CSVGRDGSYGYTF. CDR3 nucleotide sequence: TGCAGCGTTGGTCGGGACGGTTCCTATGGCTACACCTTC.

The chain has TRBV2 and TRBJ1-4; the D is unclear. Trimming removed 3 bases from V and 7 bases from J, with 21 bases in between. CDR1 SNHLY and CDR2 FYNNEI come from the germline V gene. The CDR3 is made up of 17 amino acids. The CDR3 region has the DNA TGTGCCAGCAGTGACCCATCGGGCCCATCGCACGGTGAAAAACTGTTTTTT. As protein: CASSDPSGPSHGEKLFF.

The chain carries TRBV7-9 and TRBJ1-2, with 8 nucleotides matching TRBD1. CDR1 is SEHNR and CDR2 is FQNEAQ in the germline V gene (reference sequence). The V gene end was trimmed by 4 bases and the J gene end by 8 bases; junction bases not matched to a gene: 9. The CDR3 is 14 residues long. The CDR3 protein is CASSSTGVVGGYTF. The DNA of the CDR3 is TGTGCCAGCAGCTCGACAGGGGTTGTTGGAGGCTACACCTTC.

The chain has TRBV5-4 and TRBJ2-5; perhaps TRBD2 as D (5 bases). The V end was cut by 2 bases, the J end by 6 bases, with 11 bases between. This CDR3 has 13 residues. Germline CDR1 is SGHNT and CDR2 is YYREEE (reference sequence). CDR3 in DNA: TGTGCCAGCAGCTTAAGGACTCAGAAGACCCAGTACTTC. This encodes CASSLRTQKTQYF. The variable domain in full, with the rest retrieved from reference TRBV5-4 and TRBJ2-5, is ETGVTQSPTHLIKTRGQQVTLRCSSQSGHNTVSWYQQALGQGPQFIFQYYREEENGRGNFPPRFSGLQFPNYSSELNVNALELDDSALYLCASSLRTQKTQYFGPGTRLLVL.

This CDR3 is CASSHPPAGDTGELFF. The CDR3 bases are TGTGCCAGCAGCCACCCCCCCGCGGGGGACACCGGGGAGCTGTTTTTT. The rearrangement links TRBV28 to TRBJ2-2; 7 bases match TRBD2. This CDR3 contains 16 residues. Germline CDR1 and CDR2: MDHEN and SYDVKM. V lost 6 bases and J lost 3; bases outside the gene matches: 10. Using reference TRBV28 and TRBJ2-2 for the parts outside the CDR3, the full variable domain is DVKVTQSSRYLVKRTGEKVFLECVQDMDHENMFWYRQDPGLGLRLIYFSYDVKMKEKGDIPEGYSVSREKKERFSLILESASTNQTSMYLCASSHPPAGDTGELFFGEGSRLTVL.

The V and J genes are TRBV7-3 and TRBJ2-3; D possibly matches TRBD1 or TRBD2 (6 bases each). Germline CDR1 and CDR2: SGHTA and FQGTGA. With 3 bases removed from V and 2 bases from J, the gap between germline ends came to 12 bases. The CDR3 is made up of 15 amino acids. This CDR3 reads CASSFIGGPTDTQYF. DNA for the CDR3: TGTGCCAGCAGCTTTATCGGGGGCCCCACAGATACGCAGTATTTT.

V gene TRBV18 combines with J gene TRBJ1-5; 9 bases agree with TRBD1. Losses at the gene ends were 2 bases for V and 5 bases for J; bases not matched to a gene: 4. Germline V CDR1 and CDR2: KGHSH, LQKENI. CDR3 length: 15 residues. The CDR3 DNA reads TGTGCCAGCTCACCAGGTGACAGGGGGGATCAGCCCCAGCATTTT. Protein sequence: CASSPGDRGDQPQHF.

This rearrangement joins TRBV7-9 to TRBJ1-1; TRBD1 might be the D (5 bases). CDR3 length equals 14 residues. V was clipped by 5 bases and J by 2 bases, with 12 bases between them. The germline V gene encodes CDR1 SEHNR and CDR2 FQNEAQ (reference sequence). CDR3 loop: CASSQWDANTEAFF. The CDR3 DNA follows: TGTGCCAGCAGCCAATGGGACGCCAACACTGAAGCTTTCTTT. The full variable domain, in which reference TRBV7-9 and TRBJ1-1 provide the parts outside the CDR3, is DTGVSQNPRHKITKRGQNVTFRCDPISEHNRLYWYRQTLGQGPEFLTYFQNEAQLEKSRLLSDRFSAERPKGSFSTLEIQRTEQGDSAMYLCASSQWDANTEAFFGQGTRLTVV.

The CDR3 spells CASSVIADNTGELFF. CDR3 sequence (DNA): TGTGCCAGCAGCGTAATCGCGGATAACACCGGGGAGCTGTTTTTT. This chain links TRBV9 with TRBJ2-2; D is unresolved. The germline V gene has CDR1 SGDLS and CDR2 YYNGEE. V was trimmed by 1 base and J by 2 bases, leaving 9 bases between them. There are 15 residues in the CDR3.

The chain carries TRBV10-3 and TRBJ2-7; 8 bases align to TRBD1. This CDR3 region has 15 residues. The ends lost 7 bases at V and 7 bases at J; junction bases unmatched: 15. CDR1 and CDR2 (germline): ENHRY, SYGVKD. CDR3 coding DNA: TGTGCCATCACCTTCGACAGGGGACAAAAGACAGAGCAGTACTTC. Its translation: CAITFDRGQKTEQYF.

The CDR3 reads CASRPNDSGNTIYF. The CDR3 DNA is TGCGCCAGCCGCCCCAACGACTCTGGAAACACCATATATTTT. The rearrangement joins TRBV5-1 to TRBJ1-3, with D hard to call. The CDR3 loop spans 14 amino acids. V was pared by 7 bases and J by 0 bases, with 11 bases between. Germline V gives CDR1 SGHRS, CDR2 YFSETQ.

The chain combines TRBV5-4 with TRBJ2-5; 9 bases line up with TRBD2. CDR3 length: 16 residues. The germline V gene has CDR1 SGHNT and CDR2 YYREEE (reference sequence). V lost 0 bases, J lost 9 bases, and 12 bases stayed unmatched. The CDR3 here is CASSLGVVASGAAQYF. CDR3 sequence (DNA): TGTGCCAGCAGCTTGGGGGTTGTGGCTAGCGGGGCGGCCCAGTACTTC.

The table lists this clone with a count of one. This chain uses TRBV28 with TRBJ2-2; D possibly uses TRBD1 or TRBD2 (5 bases each). Trimming cost V 2 bases and J 7 bases, with 17 bases left between them. The germline V gene has CDR1 MDHEN and CDR2 SYDVKM. The CDR3 is 16 amino acids. The CDR3 spells CASSLNPGPSGGELFF. The DNA for the CDR3 is TGTGCCAGCAGTTTAAATCCGGGACCCTCGGGCGGGGAGCTGTTTTTT. Based on the CDR3 plus reference TRBV28 and TRBJ2-2, the full variable domain is DVKVTQSSRYLVKRTGEKVFLECVQDMDHENMFWYRQDPGLGLRLIYFSYDVKMKEKGDIPEGYSVSREKKERFSLILESASTNQTSMYLCASSLNPGPSGGELFFGEGSRLTVL.

The chain is built from TRBV7-6 and TRBJ2-1; 9 bases agree with TRBD1. V trimming: 5 bases; J trimming: 9 bases; junction bases outside the gene matches: 8. From germline, CDR1 is SGHVS and CDR2 FNYEAQ. CDR3 length equals 14 residues. The chain's CDR3 is CASSPGGQGSEQFF. In DNA, the CDR3 is TGTGCCAGCAGCCCGGGGGGACAGGGAAGTGAGCAGTTCTTC.

The chain carries TRBV6-6 and TRBJ2-7, with a possible D match to TRBD2 (6 bases). The CDR3 has 15 amino acids. V was trimmed by 0 bases and J by 2 bases, leaving 11 bases between them. Germline values: CDR1 MNHNY, CDR2 SVGAGI (reference sequence). The CDR3, as DNA: TGTGCCAGCAGTTACTCGAACGGGGGTCCCTACGAGCAGTACTTC. Translation: CASSYSNGGPYEQYF.

The J gene is TRBJ2-7, the V gene TRBV5-5, with TRBD2 as a possible D gene (5 bases). V lost 1 base to trimming and J lost 2 bases, with 10 bases between them. This CDR3 region has 14 residues. Germline V gene lookup returns CDR1 SGHKS and CDR2 YYEKEE (reference sequence). The CDR3 DNA is TGTGCCAGCAGCTTGCCGGAGGCAACCTACGAGCAGTACTTC. Amino acids: CASSLPEATYEQYF.

This clone was observed a few times. V usage is TRBV2 and J usage is TRBJ2-1, with TRBD1 identical over 7 bases. The V segment lost 6 bases and the J segment 10 bases; nucleotides outside the gene matches: 0. The CDR3 sequence is 10 residues long. Germline CDR1 and CDR2: SNHLY and FYNNEI. The CDR3, as DNA: TGTGCCAGCAGGGACAGGGAGCAGTTCTTC. Protein: CASRDREQFF.

The chain carries TRBV15 and TRBJ1-4; TRBD1 aligns across 8 bases. The CDR3 is 15 amino acids. CDR1 LNHNV and CDR2 YYDKDF come from the germline V gene (reference sequence). With V trimmed by 4 bases and J by 7 bases, 8 bases remained unmatched. CDR3 sequence: CATSNGQGQGEKLFF. The CDR3 nucleotides read TGTGCCACCAGCAACGGACAGGGCCAGGGTGAAAAACTGTTTTTT.

The V and J genes are TRBV19 and TRBJ1-2; D is possibly TRBD1 (5 bases). V dropped 5 bases and J dropped 6 bases, with 10 bases sitting between them. The CDR3 extends over 12 amino acids. The germline V gene has CDR1 LNHDA and CDR2 SQIVND (reference sequence). CDR3 sequence reads: CASSPGTDGYTF. The CDR3 region has the DNA TGTGCCAGTAGTCCTGGGACCGATGGCTACACCTTC.

This clone was seen repeatedly, ten times or more. Other DNA sequences from this sample encode an identical CDR3 as well. The CDR3: CAWSVRQNQPQHF. For the CDR3, the DNA is TGTGCCTGGAGTGTACGACAGAATCAGCCCCAGCATTTT. V usage is TRBV30 and J usage is TRBJ1-5, with D perhaps matching TRBD1 (5 bases). The CDR3 has 13 residues. Trimming cost V 0 bases and J 4 bases, with 7 bases left between them. Germline V gene data show CDR1 as GTSNPN and CDR2 as SVGIG (reference sequence).

This chain uses TRBV5-1 with TRBJ2-5; TRBD1 might be the D (8 bases). In germline, CDR1 is SGHRS, CDR2 YFSETQ. This CDR3 has 14 amino acids. Trimming shortened V by 4 bases and J by 4 bases, and 14 bases separated the two germline ends. The CDR3 protein is CASSTQGEGETQYF. The CDR3, as DNA: TGCGCCAGCAGCACACAGGGGGAGGGAGAGACCCAGTACTTC. Filled out from reference TRBV5-1 and TRBJ2-5, the complete variable domain reads KAGVTQTPRYLIKTRGQQVTLSCSPISGHRSVSWYQQTPGQGLQFLFEYFSETQRNKGNFPGRFSGRQFSNSRSEMNVSTLELGDSALYLCASSTQGEGETQYFGPGTRLLVL.